This note documents a single T cell receptor beta chain sequence. The antigen is unknown. TCR beta CDR3 sequences were amplified from RNA transcripts. TCR CDR3 underwent first-round RT-PCR with the HTBI primer set. MiXCR, run by TCRdb on the multiplex PCR reads, gives a single entry per CDR3 protein. The sample shows about 270,000 distinct CDR3 sequences, approximately 21% of them seen only once. These data are taken from a study of T cells in Graves' hyperthyroidism and ophthalmopathy. The ends were cut back, 6 bases at V and 4 bases at J, with 12 bases in the middle. Germline V gene sequence: CDR1 MNHNS, CDR2 SASEGT. The CDR3 spans 13 residues. For the diagnoses, clinical symptoms, serum thyroxine and TRAb, thyroid ultrasound and orbital computed tomography were used. The authors took PBMCs from 7.5 to 10 ml fresh peripheral blood. Study findings and constraints: Blood held most thyroid clonotypes expanded above 0.001 frequency. Ophthalmopathy was distinguished from stable hyperthyroidism by 13 V-J signatures.

This chain uses TRBV6-1 with TRBJ1-1; D is ambiguous. The sample was blood. The TCR comes from a man aged 25-40 years with Graves' ophthalmopathy. The CDR3 sequence: CASRGLLGTEAFF. For the CDR3, the DNA is TGTGCCAGCAGGGGCCTTTTGGGCACTGAAGCTTTCTTT.